This note documents a single T cell receptor beta chain sequence. The data derive from a study of cytomegalovirus exposure and HLA in healthy donors. This CDR3 contains 15 residues. The ends were cut back, 3 bases at V and 5 bases at J, with 16 bases in the middle. Germline V gene data show CDR1 as MNHNS and CDR2 as SASEGT. PCR employed 60 Vbeta and 13 Jbeta primers. Only in-frame clones appear in the TCRdb table, and some are missing; sequencing was by immunoSEQ multiplex PCR. This sample has roughly 200,000 clones, with less than 80% found just once. The J gene is TRBJ1-1, the V gene TRBV6-1, with D tentatively TRBD1 (6 bases). The receptor was derived from a young woman in good health and CMV-seropositive. The sequenced sample consisted of PBMCs. The chain's CDR3 is CASSDRPGEGTEAFF. In DNA form, the CDR3 reads TGTGCCAGCAGTGATCGCCCAGGGGAAGGGACTGAAGCTTTCTTT.